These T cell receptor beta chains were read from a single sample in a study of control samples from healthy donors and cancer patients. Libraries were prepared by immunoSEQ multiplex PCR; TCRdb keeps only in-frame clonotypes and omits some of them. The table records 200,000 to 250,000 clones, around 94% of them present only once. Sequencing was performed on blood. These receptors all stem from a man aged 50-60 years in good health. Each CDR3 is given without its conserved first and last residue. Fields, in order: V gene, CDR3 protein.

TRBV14,ASSQRDRLVWNTEAF
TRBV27,ASSRDRGGKETQY
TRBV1,TSSQCTGVGEQY
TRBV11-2,ASSLVGQGVSGNTIY
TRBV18,ASSPPGQGHNSPLH
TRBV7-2,ASSPFSGNTIY
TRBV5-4,ASSEGGTNYGYT
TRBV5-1,ASTQQGYTEAF
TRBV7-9,ASSLGGVEEKLF
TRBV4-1,ASSQVIGDITGYT
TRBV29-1,SVEGLAGRSSYNEQF
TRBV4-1,ASSQGGQGVDQPQH
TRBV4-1,ASSQVASGRQETQY
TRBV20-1,SASYRDRGQLWNSPLH
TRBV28,ATYIGGTDYNSPLH
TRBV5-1,ASSLDANTEAF
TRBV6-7,ASNQGSGYGYT
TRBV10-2,ASSGQSGNQPQH
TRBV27,ASSLRPAELSYEQY
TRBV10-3,AISGLKDTGEGYT
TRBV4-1,ASSLGRGHQETQY
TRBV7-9,AITSGDGDTQY
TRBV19,ASSYRDGNSPLH
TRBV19,ASRPLSNQPQH
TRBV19,ASSISDTQY
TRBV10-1,ASSGTSAYNEQF
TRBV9,ASSVAPTEGNSPLH
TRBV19,ASRSGQGVKEAF
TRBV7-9,ASSPRTYTEAF
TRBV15,ATSRTGPLNTEAF
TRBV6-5,ASTRQTLSEAF
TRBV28,ASSLSGQGTDEQY
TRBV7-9,ASSLLRGQGEETQY
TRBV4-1,ASSLKREGGTEKLF
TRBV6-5,ASSPTGSLNYGYT
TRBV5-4,ASSHKSDWDRELF
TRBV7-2,ASSSELTTGELF
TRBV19,ASSLRDRQSPLH
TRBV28,ASNPVGQLRSYT
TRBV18,ASSPIRAVDNSPLH
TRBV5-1,ASSLVAGGPYEQY
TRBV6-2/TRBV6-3,ASSYLGQNGYT
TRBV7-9,ASSPLSGTEAF
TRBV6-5,ASRFNGQGYEQY
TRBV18,ASSPGLLNTEAF
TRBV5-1,ASSLAGVVGELF
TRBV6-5,ASGQGPGNTIY
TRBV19,ASTGRLKTDTQY
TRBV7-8,ASSLVSGTDTQY
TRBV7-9,ASSSTLRETNYGYT
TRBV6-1,ASSDLVQNTEAF